The clone carrying this T cell receptor (beta chain) came up many times. Its antigen remains unidentified. This sample was included in a study of metastatic and nonmetastatic thyroid tumors. About the study: Peripheral blood and tumor or nodule samples from malignant and benign thyroid patients were compared. Study-level points and caveats: Patients with malignant thyroid tumors reportedly had significantly higher TCR beta diversity than those with benign nodules, in blood and tumor.

Every patient underwent thyroid surgery untreated. As processed by the authors: The study's classifier, a distant-metastasis tool for papillary thyroid cancer, was built using CDR3 differences across clinicopathological groups. TCRdb re-analyzed the PCR reads using MiXCR. TCRdb's processing, not the study's, gives the V and J calls here. This sample yields about 42,000 clones, of which around an eighth are seen a single time; roughly 9% belongs to the top ten. V dropped 3 bases and J dropped 0 bases, with 1 base sitting between them. Germline CDR1 reads SGHTA; CDR2 reads FQGNSA. There are 12 residues in the CDR3.

The receptor was derived from a male donor with papillary thyroid cancer or a benign thyroid nodule (not recorded which). Some clones in this sample may be carry-over from other donors' samples. The V and J genes are TRBV7-2 and TRBJ2-3; D gene uncertain. Sequencing input: blood. The CDR3: CASSFSTDTQYF. Written as DNA, the CDR3 is TGTGCCAGCAGCTTTAGCACAGATACGCAGTATTTT. Full variable domain (outside the CDR3, taken from reference TRBV7-2 and TRBJ2-3): GAGVSQSPSNKVTEKGKDVELRCDPISGHTALYWYRQSLGQGLEFLIYFQGNSAPDKSGLPSDRFSAERTGGSVSTLTIQRTQQEDSAVYLCASSFSTDTQYFGPGTRLTVL.